The clone carrying this TCR beta chain has just a few counts. Antigen specificity is unknown. TCR beta CDR3 regions were amplified from RNA transcripts. First-round RT-PCR with HTBI primers amplified the TCR CDR3 region. TCRdb used MiXCR to reprocess the multiplex PCR reads, holding one entry per CDR3 protein. Here the sample spans 300,000 to 350,000 distinct CDR3 sequences, approximately 15% being singletons. A lack of ophthalmopathy progression within 18 months defined stable Graves' hyperthyroidism. With a duration under 2 months, the hyperthyroidism was newly diagnosed in patients aged 18 to 65. The sample comes from a study of T cells in Graves' hyperthyroidism and ophthalmopathy. Study findings and constraints: Most thyroid clonotypes with frequency above 0.001 were detected in blood.

Sequenced: blood. The clonotype was recovered from a woman aged 30 to 39 with Graves' hyperthyroidism.

CDR3 amino acids: CASSSGSDTQYF. Written as DNA, the CDR3 is TGTGCCAGCAGCTCAGGGTCAGATACGCAGTATTTT. The J gene is TRBJ2-3, the V gene TRBV11-2, with TRBD1 as a possible D gene (5 bases). The CDR3 covers 12 residues. Trimming shortened V by 4 bases and J by 4 bases, and 6 bases separated the two germline ends. The V gene's germline CDR1 is SGHAT and CDR2 FQNNGV.